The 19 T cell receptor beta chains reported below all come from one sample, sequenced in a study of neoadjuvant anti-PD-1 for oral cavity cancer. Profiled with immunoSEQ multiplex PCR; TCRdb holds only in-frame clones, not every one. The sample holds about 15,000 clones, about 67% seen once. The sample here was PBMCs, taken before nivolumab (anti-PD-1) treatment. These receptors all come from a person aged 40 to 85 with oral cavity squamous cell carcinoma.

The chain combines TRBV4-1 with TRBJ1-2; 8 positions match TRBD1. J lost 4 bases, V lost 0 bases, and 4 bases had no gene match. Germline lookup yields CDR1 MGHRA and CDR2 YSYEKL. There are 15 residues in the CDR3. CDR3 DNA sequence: TGCGCCAGCAGCCAAGACCAGGGGGCCGCCTATGGCTACACCTTC. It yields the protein CASSQDQGAAYGYTF.

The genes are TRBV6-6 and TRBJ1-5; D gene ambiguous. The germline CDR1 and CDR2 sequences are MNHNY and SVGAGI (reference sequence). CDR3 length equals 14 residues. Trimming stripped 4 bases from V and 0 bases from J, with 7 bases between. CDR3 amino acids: CASSLRNSNQPQHF. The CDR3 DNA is TGTGCCAGCAGTTTACGGAATAGCAATCAGCCCCAGCATTTT.

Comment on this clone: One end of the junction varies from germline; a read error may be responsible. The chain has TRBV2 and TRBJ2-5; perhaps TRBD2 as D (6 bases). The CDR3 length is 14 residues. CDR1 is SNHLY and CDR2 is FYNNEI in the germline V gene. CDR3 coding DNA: TGTGCCAGCAATGAAGGGACTGCCCAAGAGACCCAGTACTTC. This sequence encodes CASNEGTAQETQYF.

The CDR3, as DNA: TGTGCCAGCAGTAGTAGCGGGACACTTAGCGAGCAGTACTTC. Protein sequence: CASSSSGTLSEQYF. The V and J genes are TRBV6-6 and TRBJ2-7, with 8 nucleotides matching TRBD2. From germline, CDR1 is MNHNY and CDR2 SVGAGI (reference sequence). V shed 5 bases and J 6 bases; nucleotides not matched to a gene: 9. The CDR3 runs to 14 residues.

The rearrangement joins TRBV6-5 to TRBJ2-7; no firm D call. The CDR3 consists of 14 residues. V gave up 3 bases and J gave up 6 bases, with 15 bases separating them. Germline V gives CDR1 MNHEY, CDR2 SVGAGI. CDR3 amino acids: CASSYLAPGREQYF. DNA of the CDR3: TGTGCCAGCAGTTATTTGGCACCTGGTCGCGAGCAGTACTTC.

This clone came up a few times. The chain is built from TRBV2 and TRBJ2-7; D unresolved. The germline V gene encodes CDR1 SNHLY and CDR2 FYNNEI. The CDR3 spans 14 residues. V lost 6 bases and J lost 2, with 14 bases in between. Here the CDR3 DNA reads TGTGCCAGCAGCCCTCGGATCCTACCCTACGAGCAGTACTTC. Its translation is CASSPRILPYEQYF.

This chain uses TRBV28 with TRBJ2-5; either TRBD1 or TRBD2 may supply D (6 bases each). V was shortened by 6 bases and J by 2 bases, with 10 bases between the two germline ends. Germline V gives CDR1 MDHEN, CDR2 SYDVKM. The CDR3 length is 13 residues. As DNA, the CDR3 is TGTGCCAGCAGGGGGGGCCTTCAAGAGACCCAGTACTTC. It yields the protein CASRGGLQETQYF.

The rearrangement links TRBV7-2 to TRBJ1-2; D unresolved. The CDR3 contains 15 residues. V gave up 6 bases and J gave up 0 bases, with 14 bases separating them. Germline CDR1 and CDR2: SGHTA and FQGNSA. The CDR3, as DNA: TGTGCCAGCAGTGAGGCTTCAGGTACTAACTATGGCTACACCTTC. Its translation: CASSEASGTNYGYTF.

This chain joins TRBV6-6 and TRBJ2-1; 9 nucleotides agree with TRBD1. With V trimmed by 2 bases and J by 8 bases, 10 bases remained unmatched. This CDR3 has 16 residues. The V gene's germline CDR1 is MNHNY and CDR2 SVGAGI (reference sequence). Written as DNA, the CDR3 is TGTGCCAGCAGTTACAGCTACAGGGGGCGGACGTATGAGCAGTTCTTC. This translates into CASSYSYRGRTYEQFF.

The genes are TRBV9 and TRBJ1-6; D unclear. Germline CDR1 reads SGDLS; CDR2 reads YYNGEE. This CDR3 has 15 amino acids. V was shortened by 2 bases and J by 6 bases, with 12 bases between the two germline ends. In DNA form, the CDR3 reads TGTGCCAGCAGCGTCTCTTGGGATTTTAATTCACCCCTCCACTTT. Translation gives CASSVSWDFNSPLHF.

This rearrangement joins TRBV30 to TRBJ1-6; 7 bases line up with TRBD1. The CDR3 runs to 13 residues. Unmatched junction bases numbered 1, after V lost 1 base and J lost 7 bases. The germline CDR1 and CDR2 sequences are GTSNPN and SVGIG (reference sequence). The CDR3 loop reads CAWSAGGNSPLHF. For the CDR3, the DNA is TGTGCCTGGAGTGCAGGGGGAAATTCACCCCTCCACTTT. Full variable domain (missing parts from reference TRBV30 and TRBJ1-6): SQTIHQWPATLVQPVGSPLSLECTVEGTSNPNLYWYRQAAGRGLQLLFYSVGIGQISSEVPQNLSASRPQDRQFILSSKKLLLSDSGFYLCAWSAGGNSPLHFGNGTRLTVT.

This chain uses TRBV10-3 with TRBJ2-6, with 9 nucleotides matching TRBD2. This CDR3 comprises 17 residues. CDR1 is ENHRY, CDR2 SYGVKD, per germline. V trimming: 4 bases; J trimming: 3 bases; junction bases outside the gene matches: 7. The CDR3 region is CAISVGSGSGGANVLTF. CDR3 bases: TGTGCCATCAGTGTGGGTAGCGGGAGTGGTGGGGCCAACGTCCTGACTTTC.

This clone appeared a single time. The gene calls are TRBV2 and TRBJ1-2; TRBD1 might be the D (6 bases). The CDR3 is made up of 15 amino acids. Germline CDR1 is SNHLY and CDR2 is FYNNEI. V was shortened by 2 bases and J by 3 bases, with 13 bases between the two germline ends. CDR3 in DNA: TGTGCCAGCAGTGAATTCGGGGGCTCGGACTATGGCTACACCTTC. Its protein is CASSEFGGSDYGYTF.

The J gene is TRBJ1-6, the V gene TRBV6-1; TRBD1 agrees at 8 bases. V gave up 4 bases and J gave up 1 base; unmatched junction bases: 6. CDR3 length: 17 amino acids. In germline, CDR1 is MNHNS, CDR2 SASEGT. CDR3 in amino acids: CASSGGQGQSYNSPLHF. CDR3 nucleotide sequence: TGTGCCAGCAGTGGTGGACAGGGACAATCCTATAATTCACCCCTCCACTTT.

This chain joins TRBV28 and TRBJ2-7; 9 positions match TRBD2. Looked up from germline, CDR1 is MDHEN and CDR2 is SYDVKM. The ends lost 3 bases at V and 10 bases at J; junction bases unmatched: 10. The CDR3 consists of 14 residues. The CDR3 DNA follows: TGTGCCAGCAGTTTCGGTTCTAGCGGGATCGGACAGTACTTC. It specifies CASSFGSSGIGQYF.

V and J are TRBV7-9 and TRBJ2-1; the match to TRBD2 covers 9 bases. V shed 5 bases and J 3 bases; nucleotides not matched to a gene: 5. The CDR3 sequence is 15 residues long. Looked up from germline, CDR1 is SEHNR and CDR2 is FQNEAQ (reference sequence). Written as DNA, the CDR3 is TGTGCCAGCAGCCCGGCGGGGGGGAACTACAATGAGCAGTTCTTC. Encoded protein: CASSPAGGNYNEQFF.

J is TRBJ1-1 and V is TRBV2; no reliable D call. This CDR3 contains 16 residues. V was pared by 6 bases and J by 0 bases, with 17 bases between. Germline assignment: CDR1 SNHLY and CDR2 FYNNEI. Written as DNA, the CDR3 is TGTGCCAGCAGCCCTCTCTTAGCAGGAATGAACACTGAAGCTTTCTTT. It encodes CASSPLLAGMNTEAFF. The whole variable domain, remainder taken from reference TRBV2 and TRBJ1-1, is EPEVTQTPSHQVTQMGQEVILRCVPISNHLYFYWYRQILGQKVEFLVSFYNNEISEKSEIFDDQFSVERPDGSNFTLKIRSTKLEDSAMYFCASSPLLAGMNTEAFFGQGTRLTVV.

CDR3 sequence reads: CASSGTGNYYGYTF. In DNA, the CDR3 is TGTGCCAGCAGTGGGACAGGGAATTACTATGGCTACACCTTC. The chain joins TRBV2 to TRBJ1-2; TRBD1 agrees at 8 bases. The CDR3 contains 14 residues. V trimming: 4 bases; J trimming: 3 bases; junction bases outside the gene matches: 4. CDR1 SNHLY and CDR2 FYNNEI come from the germline V gene.

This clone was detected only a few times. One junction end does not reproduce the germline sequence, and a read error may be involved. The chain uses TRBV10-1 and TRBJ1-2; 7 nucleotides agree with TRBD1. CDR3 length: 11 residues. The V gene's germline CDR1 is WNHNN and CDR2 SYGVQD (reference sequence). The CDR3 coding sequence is TGCGCCAGCAGTGATGGGACAGTCTCATGGTTC. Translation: CASSDGTVSWF.